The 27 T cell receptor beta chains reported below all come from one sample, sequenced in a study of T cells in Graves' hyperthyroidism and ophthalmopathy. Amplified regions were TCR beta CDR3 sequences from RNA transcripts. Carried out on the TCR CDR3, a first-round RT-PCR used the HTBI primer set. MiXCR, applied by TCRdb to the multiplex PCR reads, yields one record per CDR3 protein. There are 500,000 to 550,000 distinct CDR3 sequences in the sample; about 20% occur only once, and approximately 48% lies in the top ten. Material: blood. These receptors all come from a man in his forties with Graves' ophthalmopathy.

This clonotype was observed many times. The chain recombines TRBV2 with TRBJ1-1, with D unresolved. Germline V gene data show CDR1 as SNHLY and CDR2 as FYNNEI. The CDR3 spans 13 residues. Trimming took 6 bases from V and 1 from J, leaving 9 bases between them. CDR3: CASSPHENTEAFF. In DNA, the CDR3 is TGTGCCAGCAGCCCACATGAGAACACTGAAGCTTTCTTT.

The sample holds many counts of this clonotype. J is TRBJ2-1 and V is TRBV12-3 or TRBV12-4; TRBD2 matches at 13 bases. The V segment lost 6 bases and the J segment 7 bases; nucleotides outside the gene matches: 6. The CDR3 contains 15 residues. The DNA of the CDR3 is TGTGCCAGCAGCAGGACTAGCGGGAGAACTAATGAGCAGTTCTTC. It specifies CASSRTSGRTNEQFF.

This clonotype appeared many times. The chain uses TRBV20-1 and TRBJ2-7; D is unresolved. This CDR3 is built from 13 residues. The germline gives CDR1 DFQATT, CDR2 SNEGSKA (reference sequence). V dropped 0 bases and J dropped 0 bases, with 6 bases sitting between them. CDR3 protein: CSARDLRSYEQYF. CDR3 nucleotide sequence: TGCAGTGCTAGAGATCTCCGCTCCTACGAGCAGTACTTC.

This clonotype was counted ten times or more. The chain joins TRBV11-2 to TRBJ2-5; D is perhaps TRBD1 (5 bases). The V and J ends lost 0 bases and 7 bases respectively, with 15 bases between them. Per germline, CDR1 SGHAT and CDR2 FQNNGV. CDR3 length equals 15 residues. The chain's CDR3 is CASSLDGAQKGTQYF. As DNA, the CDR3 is TGTGCCAGCAGCTTAGATGGGGCACAGAAGGGGACCCAGTACTTC.

For the CDR3, the DNA is TGTGCCAGCAGCCACTACAGGGAGACCAATACGCAGTATTTT. Translated, it gives CASSHYRETNTQYF. This chain connects TRBV7-2 to TRBJ2-3; D is possibly TRBD1 (6 bases). Germline loops: CDR1 SGHTA, CDR2 FQGNSA. CDR3 length equals 14 residues. V lost 5 bases, J lost 7 bases, and 16 bases lay in between.

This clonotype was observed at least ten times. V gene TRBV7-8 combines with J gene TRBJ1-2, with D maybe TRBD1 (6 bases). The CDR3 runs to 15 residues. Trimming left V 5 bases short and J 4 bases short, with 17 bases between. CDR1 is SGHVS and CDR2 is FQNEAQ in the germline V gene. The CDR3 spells CASSPRGETGYGYTF. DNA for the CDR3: TGTGCCAGCAGCCCTCGGGGGGAGACAGGCTATGGCTACACCTTC. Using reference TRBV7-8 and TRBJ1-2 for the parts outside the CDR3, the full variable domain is GAGVSQSPRYKVAKRGQDVALRCDPISGHVSLFWYQQALGQGPEFLTYFQNEAQLDKSGLPSDRFFAERPEGSVSTLKIQRTQQEDSAVYLCASSPRGETGYGYTFGSGTRLTVV.

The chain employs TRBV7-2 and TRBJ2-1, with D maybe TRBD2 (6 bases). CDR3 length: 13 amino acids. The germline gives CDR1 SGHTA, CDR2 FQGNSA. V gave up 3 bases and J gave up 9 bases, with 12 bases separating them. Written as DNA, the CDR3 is TGTGCCAGCAGCTTTAGAATGGGGGGTGAGCAGTTCTTC. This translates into CASSFRMGGEQFF.

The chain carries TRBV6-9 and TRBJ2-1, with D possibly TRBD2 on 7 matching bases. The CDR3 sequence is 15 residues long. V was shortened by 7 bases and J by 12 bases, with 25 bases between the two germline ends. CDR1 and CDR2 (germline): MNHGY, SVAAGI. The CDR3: CASISLNGGPNRQFF. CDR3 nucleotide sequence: TGTGCCAGCATTTCGCTTAACGGGGGGCCTAATAGGCAGTTCTTC.

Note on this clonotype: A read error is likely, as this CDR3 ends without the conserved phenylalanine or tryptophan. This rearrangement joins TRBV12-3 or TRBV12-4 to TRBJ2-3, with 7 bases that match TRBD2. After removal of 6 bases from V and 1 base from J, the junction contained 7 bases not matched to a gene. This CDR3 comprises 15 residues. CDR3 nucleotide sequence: TGTGCCAGCAGCCCGGGGGGAATAGGCACAGATACGCAGTATTCT. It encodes CASSPGGIGTDTQYS.

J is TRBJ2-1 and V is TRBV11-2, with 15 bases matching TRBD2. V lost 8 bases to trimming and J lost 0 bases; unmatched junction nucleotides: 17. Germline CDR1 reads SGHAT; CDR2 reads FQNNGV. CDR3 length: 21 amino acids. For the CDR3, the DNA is TGTGCCAGCGGATACCCCCCTACCGGGACTAGCGGGGGGCCCTCCTACAATGAGCAGTTCTTC. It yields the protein CASGYPPTGTSGGPSYNEQFF.

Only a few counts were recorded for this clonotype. The CDR3 coding sequence is TGTGCCAGCAGCCGGGCAGGAAGAGACTACACCGGGGAGCTGTTTTTT. This gives the protein CASSRAGRDYTGELFF. The chain couples TRBV5-8 to TRBJ2-2, with no clear D. CDR1 SGHTS and CDR2 YDEGEE come from the germline V gene. This CDR3 is built from 16 residues. V was clipped by 4 bases and J by 3 bases, with 16 bases between them.

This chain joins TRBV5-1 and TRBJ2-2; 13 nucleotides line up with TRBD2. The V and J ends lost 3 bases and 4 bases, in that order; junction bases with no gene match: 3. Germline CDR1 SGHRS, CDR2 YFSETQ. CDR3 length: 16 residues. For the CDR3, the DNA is TGCGCCAGCAGCTGGGGACTAGCGGGGCTCACCGGGGAGCTGTTTTTT. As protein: CASSWGLAGLTGELFF.

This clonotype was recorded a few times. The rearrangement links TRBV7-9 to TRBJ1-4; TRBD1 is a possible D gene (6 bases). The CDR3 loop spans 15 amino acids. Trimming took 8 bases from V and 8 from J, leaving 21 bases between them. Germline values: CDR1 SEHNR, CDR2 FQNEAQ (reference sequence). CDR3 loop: CASAPDVGGREKLFF. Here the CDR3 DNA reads TGTGCCAGCGCGCCTGATGTGGGGGGCAGGGAAAAACTGTTTTTT.

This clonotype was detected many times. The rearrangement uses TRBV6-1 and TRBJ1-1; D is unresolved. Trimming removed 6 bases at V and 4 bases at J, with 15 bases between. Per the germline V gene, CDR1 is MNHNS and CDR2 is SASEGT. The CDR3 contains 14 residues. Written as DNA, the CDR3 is TGTGCCAGCAGCAGCTCGGAACATGGCACTGAAGCTTTCTTT. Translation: CASSSSEHGTEAFF.

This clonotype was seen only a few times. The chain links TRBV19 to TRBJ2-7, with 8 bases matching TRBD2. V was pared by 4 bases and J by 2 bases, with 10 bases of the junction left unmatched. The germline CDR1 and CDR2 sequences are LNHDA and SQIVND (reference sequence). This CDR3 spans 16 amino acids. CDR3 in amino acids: CASSRISGSIPYEQYF. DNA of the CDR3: TGTGCCAGTAGTAGGATCAGCGGGAGTATCCCCTACGAGCAGTACTTC.

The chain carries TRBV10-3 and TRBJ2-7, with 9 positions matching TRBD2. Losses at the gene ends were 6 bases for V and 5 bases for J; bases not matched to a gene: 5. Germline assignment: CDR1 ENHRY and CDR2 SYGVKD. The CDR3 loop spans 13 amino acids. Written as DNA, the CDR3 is TGTGCCATCAGGGTTAGCGGGAGTGACGAGCAGTACTTC. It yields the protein CAIRVSGSDEQYF.

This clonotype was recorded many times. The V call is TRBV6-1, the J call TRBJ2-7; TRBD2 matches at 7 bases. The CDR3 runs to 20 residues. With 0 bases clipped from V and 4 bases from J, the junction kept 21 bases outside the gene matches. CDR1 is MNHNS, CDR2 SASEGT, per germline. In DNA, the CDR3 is TGTGCCAGCAGTGAAGCGCTCGGGGGAGGGCATTGGGCGAGAAAATACGAGCAGTACTTC. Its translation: CASSEALGGGHWARKYEQYF.

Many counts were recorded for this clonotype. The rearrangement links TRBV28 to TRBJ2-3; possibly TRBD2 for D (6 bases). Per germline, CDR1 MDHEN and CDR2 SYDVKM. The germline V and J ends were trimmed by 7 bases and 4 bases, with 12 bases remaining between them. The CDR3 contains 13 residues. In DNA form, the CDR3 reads TGTGCCAGCAAGGCGGGAAATGCAGATACGCAGTATTTT. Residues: CASKAGNADTQYF.

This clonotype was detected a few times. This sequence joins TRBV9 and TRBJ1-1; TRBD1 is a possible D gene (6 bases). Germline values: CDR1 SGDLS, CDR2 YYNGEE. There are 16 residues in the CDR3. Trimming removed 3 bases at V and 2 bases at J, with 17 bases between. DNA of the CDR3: TGTGCCAGCAGCGCCGACAGGACAGCAAAAAACACTGAAGCTTTCTTT. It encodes CASSADRTAKNTEAFF.

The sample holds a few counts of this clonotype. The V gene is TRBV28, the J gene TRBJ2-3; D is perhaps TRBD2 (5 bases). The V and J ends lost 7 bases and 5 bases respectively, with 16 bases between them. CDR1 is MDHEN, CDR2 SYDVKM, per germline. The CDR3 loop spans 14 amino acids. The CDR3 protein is CASNTAGRRDTQYF. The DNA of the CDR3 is TGTGCCAGCAACACGGCGGGCAGGAGAGATACGCAGTATTTT.

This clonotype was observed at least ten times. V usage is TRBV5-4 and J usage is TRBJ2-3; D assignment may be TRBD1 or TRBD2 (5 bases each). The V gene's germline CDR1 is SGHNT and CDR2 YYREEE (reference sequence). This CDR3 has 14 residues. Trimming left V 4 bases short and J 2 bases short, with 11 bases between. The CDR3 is CASSPGTVTDTQYF. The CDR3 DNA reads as TGTGCCAGCAGCCCGGGGACCGTCACAGATACGCAGTATTTT.

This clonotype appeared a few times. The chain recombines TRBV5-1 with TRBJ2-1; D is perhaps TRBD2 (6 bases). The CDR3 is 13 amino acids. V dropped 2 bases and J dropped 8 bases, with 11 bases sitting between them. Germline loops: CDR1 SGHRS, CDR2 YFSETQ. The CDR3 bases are TGCGCCAGCAGCTTAAGCGGGTGGGATGAGCAGTTCTTC. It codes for CASSLSGWDEQFF.

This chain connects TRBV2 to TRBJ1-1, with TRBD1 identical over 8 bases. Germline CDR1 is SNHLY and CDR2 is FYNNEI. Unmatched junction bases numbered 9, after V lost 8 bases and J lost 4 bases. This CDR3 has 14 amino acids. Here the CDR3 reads CASQKAQGATEAFF. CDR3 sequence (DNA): TGTGCCAGCCAAAAGGCGCAGGGGGCCACTGAAGCTTTCTTT.

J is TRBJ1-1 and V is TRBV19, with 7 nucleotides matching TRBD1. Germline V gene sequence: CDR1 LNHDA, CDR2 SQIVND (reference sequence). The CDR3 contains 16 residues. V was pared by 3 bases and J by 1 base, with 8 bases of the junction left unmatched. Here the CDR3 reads CASSIGRGLRNTEAFF. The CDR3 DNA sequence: TGTGCCAGTAGTATTGGAAGGGGGCTAAGGAACACTGAAGCTTTCTTT.

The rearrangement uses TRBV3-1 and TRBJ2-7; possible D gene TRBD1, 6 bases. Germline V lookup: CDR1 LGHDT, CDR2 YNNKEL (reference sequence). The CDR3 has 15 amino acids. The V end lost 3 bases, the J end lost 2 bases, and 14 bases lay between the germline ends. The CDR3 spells CASSQGTLTPYEQYF. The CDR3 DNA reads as TGTGCCAGCAGCCAGGGGACACTTACGCCCTACGAGCAGTACTTC.

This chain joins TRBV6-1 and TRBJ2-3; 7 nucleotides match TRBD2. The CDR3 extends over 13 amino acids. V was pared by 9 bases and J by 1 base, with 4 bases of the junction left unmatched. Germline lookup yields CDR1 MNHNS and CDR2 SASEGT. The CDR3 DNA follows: TGTGCCAGTCTCCTAGCGGGCACAGATACGCAGTATTTT. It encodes CASLLAGTDTQYF.

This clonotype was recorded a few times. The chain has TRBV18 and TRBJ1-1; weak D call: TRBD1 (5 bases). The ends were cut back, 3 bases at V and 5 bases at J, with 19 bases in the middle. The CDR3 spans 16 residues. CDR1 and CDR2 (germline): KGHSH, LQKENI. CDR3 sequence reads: CASSPGMAGLGTEAFF. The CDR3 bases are TGTGCCAGCTCACCTGGGATGGCGGGGCTGGGGACTGAAGCTTTCTTT.